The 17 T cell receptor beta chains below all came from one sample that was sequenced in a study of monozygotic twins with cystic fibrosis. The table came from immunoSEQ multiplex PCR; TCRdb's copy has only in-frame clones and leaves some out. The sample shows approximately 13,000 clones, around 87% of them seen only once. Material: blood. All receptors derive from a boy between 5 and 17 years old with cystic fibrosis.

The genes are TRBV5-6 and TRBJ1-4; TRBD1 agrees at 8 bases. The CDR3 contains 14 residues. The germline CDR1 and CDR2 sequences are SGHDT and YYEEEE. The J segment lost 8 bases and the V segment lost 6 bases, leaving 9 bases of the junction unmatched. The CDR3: CASKNQGANEKLFF. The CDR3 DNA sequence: TGTGCCAGCAAGAATCAGGGGGCGAACGAAAAACTGTTTTTT.

CDR3 loop: CASSRSGSMAYTF. The CDR3 DNA reads as TGTGCCAGCAGCCGCTCAGGCTCTATGGCCTACACCTTC. The chain joins TRBV7-8 to TRBJ1-2; D is unresolved. V was clipped by 5 bases and J by 10 bases, with 17 bases between them. Germline V CDR1 and CDR2: SGHVS, FQNEAQ. This CDR3 region has 13 residues. Combining the CDR3 with reference TRBV7-8 and TRBJ1-2 gives the whole variable domain GAGVSQSPRYKVAKRGQDVALRCDPISGHVSLFWYQQALGQGPEFLTYFQNEAQLDKSGLPSDRFFAERPEGSVSTLKIQRTQQEDSAVYLCASSRSGSMAYTFGSGTRLTVV.

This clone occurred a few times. The CDR3 bases are TGTGCCAGCAGCTCTGCCGAGCAGTACTTC. It codes for CASSSAEQYF. The chain links TRBV5-8 to TRBJ2-7, with D hard to call. Trimming removed 3 bases at V and 6 bases at J, with 4 bases between. Germline values: CDR1 SGHTS, CDR2 YDEGEE. This CDR3 region has 10 residues.

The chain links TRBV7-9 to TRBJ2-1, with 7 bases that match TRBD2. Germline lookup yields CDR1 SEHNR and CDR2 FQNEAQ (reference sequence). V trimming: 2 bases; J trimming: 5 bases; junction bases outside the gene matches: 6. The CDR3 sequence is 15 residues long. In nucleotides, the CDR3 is TGTGCCAGCAGCTTAAAAGCGGGGCATAACAATGAGCAGTTCTTC. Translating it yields CASSLKAGHNNEQFF.

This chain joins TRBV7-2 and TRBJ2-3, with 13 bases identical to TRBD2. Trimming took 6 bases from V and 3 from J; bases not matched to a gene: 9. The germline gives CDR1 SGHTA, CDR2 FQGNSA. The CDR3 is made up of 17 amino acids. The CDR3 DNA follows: TGTGCCAGCAGACACACCCCGACTAGCGGGAGGACAGATACGCAGTATTTT. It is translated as CASRHTPTSGRTDTQYF.

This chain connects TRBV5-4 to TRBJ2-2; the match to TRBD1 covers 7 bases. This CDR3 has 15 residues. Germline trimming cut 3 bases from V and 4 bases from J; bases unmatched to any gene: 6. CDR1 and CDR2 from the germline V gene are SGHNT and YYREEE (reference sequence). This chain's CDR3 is CASSSGGIGTGELFF. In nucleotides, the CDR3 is TGTGCCAGCAGCTCAGGGGGAATTGGCACCGGGGAGCTGTTTTTT.

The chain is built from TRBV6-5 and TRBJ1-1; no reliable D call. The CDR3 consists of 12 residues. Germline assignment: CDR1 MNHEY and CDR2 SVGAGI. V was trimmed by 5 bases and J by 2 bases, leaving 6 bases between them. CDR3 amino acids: CASSALNTEAFF. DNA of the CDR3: TGTGCCAGCAGTGCCCTCAACACTGAAGCTTTCTTT.

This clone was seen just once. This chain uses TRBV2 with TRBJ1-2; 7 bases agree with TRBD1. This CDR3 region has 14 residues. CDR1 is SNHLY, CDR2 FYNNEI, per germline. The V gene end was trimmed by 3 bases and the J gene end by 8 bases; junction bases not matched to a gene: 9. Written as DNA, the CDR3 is TGTGCCAGCAGTGATATCAGTACAGGGGTAGGCTACACCTTC. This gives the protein CASSDISTGVGYTF.

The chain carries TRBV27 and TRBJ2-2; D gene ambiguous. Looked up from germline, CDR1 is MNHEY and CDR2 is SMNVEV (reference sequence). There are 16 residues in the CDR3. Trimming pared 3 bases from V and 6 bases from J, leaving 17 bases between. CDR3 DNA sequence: TGTGCCAGCAGTTTTGTGGGGAAGGTTAGATCCGGGGAGCTGTTTTTT. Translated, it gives CASSFVGKVRSGELFF.

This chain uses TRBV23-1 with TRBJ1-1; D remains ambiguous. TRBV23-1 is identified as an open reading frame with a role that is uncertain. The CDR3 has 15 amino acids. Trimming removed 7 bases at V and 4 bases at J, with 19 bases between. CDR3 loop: CASTAGPLWGTEAFF. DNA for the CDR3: TGCGCCAGCACCGCCGGACCCTTGTGGGGCACTGAAGCTTTCTTT.

The CDR3 region has the DNA TGTGCCAGCTCACCAGGAGCGGGGGACCTCTACGAGCAGTACTTC. Residues: CASSPGAGDLYEQYF. The genes are TRBV18 and TRBJ2-7, with 8 bases matching TRBD2. This CDR3 contains 15 residues. With V trimmed by 2 bases and J by 3 bases, 6 bases remained unmatched. CDR1 is KGHSH and CDR2 is LQKENI in the germline V gene. The whole variable domain, remainder taken from reference TRBV18 and TRBJ2-7, is NAGVMQNPRHLVRRRGQEARLRCSPMKGHSHVYWYRQLPEEGLKFMVYLQKENIIDESGMPKERFSAEFPKEGPSILRIQQVVRGDSAAYFCASSPGAGDLYEQYFGPGTRLTVT.

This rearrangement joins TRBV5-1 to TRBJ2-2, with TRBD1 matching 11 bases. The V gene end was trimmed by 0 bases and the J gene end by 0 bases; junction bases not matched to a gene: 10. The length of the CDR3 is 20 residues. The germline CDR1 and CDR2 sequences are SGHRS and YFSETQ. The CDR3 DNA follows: TGCGCCAGCAGCTTGGCCGGACAGGGGGCCGTTAACGCGAACACCGGGGAGCTGTTTTTT. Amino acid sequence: CASSLAGQGAVNANTGELFF. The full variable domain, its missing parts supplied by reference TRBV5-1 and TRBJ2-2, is KAGVTQTPRYLIKTRGQQVTLSCSPISGHRSVSWYQQTPGQGLQFLFEYFSETQRNKGNFPGRFSGRQFSNSRSEMNVSTLELGDSALYLCASSLAGQGAVNANTGELFFGEGSRLTVL.

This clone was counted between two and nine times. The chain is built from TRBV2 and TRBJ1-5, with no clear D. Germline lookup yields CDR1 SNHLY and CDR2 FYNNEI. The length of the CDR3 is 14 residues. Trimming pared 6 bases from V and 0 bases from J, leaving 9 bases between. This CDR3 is CASRGGGSNQPQHF. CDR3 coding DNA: TGTGCCAGCAGAGGAGGAGGTAGCAATCAGCCCCAGCATTTT.

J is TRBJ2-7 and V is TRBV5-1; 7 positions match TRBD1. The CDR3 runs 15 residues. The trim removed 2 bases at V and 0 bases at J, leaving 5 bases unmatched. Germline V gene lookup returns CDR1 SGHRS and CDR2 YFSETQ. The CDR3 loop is CASSLIRDSSYEQYF. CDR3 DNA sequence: TGCGCCAGCAGCTTAATCCGGGACAGCTCCTACGAGCAGTACTTC. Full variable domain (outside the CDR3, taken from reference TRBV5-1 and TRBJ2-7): KAGVTQTPRYLIKTRGQQVTLSCSPISGHRSVSWYQQTPGQGLQFLFEYFSETQRNKGNFPGRFSGRQFSNSRSEMNVSTLELGDSALYLCASSLIRDSSYEQYFGPGTRLTVT.

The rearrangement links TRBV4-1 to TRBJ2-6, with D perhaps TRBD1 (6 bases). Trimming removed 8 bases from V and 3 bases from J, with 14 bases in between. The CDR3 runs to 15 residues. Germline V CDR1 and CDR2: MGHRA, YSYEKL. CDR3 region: CASGNTGLGANVLTF. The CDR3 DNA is TGCGCCAGCGGAAATACAGGGCTTGGGGCCAACGTCCTGACTTTC.

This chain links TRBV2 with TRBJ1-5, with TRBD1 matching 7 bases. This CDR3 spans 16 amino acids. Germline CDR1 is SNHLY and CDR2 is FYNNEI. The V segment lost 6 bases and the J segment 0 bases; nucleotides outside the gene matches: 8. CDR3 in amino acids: CASSDRQGYSNQPQHF. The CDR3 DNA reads TGTGCCAGCAGCGATCGACAGGGATATAGCAATCAGCCCCAGCATTTT.

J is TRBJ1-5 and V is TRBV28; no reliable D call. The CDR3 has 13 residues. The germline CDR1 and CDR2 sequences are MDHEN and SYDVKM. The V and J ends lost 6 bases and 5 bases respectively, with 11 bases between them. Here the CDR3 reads CASRPYIDQPQHF. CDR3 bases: TGTGCCAGCAGGCCATACATTGATCAGCCCCAGCATTTT.